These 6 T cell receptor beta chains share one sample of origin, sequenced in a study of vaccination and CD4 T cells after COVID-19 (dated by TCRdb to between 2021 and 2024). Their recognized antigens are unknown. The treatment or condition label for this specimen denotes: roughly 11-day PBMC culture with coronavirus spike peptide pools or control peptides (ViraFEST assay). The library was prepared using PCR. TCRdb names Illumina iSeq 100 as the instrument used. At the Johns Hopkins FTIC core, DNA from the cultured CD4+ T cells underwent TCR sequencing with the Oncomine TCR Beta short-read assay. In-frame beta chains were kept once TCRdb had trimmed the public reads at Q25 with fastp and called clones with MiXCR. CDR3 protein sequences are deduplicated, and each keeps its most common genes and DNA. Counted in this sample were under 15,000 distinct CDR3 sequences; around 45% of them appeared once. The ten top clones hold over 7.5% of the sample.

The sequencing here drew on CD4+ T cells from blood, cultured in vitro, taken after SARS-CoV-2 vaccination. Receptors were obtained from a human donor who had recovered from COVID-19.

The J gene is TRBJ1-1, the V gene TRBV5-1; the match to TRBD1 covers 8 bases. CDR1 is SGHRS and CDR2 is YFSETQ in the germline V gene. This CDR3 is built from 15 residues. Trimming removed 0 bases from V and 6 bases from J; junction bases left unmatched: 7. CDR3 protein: CASSLEVQGAAEAFF. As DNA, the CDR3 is TGCGCCAGCAGCTTGGAGGTCCAGGGGGCGGCTGAAGCTTTCTTT. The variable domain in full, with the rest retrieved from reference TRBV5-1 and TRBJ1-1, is KAGVTQTPRYLIKTRGQQVTLSCSPISGHRSVSWYQQTPGQGLQFLFEYFSETQRNKGNFPGRFSGRQFSNSRSEMNVSTLELGDSALYLCASSLEVQGAAEAFFGQGTRLTVV.

The CDR3 spells CASSGGETQYF. The CDR3 DNA sequence: TGTGCCAGCAGTGGGGGAGAGACCCAGTACTTC. This chain connects TRBV2 to TRBJ2-5; D is ambiguous. There are 11 residues in the CDR3. Germline loops: CDR1 SNHLY, CDR2 FYNNEI. Trimming shortened V by 4 bases and J by 4 bases, and 4 bases separated the two germline ends.

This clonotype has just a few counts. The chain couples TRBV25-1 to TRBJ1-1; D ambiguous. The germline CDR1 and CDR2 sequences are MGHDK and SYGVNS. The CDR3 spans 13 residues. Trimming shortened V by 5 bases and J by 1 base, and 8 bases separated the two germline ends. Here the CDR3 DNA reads TGTGCCAGCAGTTCACGGGGGAACACTGAAGCTTTCTTT. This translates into CASSSRGNTEAFF. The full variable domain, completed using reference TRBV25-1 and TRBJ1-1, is EADIYQTPRYLVIGTGKKITLECSQTMGHDKMYWYQQDPGMELHLIHYSYGVNSTEKGDLSSESTVSRIRTEHFPLTLESARPSHTSQYLCASSSRGNTEAFFGQGTRLTVV.

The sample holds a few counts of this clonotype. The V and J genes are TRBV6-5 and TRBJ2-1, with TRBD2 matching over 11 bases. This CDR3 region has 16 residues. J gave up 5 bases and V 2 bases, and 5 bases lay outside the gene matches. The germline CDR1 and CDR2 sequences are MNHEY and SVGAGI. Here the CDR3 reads CASSYPGLAVDNEQFF. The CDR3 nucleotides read TGTGCCAGCAGTTACCCGGGACTAGCGGTTGACAATGAGCAGTTCTTC.

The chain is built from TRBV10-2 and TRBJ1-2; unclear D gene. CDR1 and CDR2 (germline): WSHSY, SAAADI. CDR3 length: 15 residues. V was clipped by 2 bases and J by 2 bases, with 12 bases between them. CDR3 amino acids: CASSELSTGNYGYTF. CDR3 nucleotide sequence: TGCGCCAGCAGTGAGCTATCGACCGGGAACTATGGCTACACCTTC.

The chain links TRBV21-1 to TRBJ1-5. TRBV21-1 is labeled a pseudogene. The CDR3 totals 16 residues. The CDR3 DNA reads TGTGCCAGCAGCAAAGGTAGACAATTAATTAATCAGCCCCAGCATTTT. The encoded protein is CASSKGRQLINQPQHF.